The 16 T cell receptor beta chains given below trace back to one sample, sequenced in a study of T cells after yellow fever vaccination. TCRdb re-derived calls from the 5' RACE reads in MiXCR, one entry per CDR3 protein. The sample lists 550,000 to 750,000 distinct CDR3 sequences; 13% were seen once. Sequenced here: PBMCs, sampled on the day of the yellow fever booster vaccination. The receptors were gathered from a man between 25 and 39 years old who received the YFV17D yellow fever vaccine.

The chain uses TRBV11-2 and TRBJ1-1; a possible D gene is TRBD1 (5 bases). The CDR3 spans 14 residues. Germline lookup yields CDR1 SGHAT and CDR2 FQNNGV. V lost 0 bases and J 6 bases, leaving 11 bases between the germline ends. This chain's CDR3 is CASSLEGVGAEAFF. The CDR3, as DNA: TGTGCCAGCAGCTTAGAGGGCGTAGGGGCTGAAGCTTTCTTT.

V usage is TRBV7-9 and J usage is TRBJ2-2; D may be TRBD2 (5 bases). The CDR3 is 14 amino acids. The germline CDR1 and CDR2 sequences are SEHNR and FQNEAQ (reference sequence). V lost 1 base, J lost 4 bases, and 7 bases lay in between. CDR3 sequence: CASSLGLSTGELFF. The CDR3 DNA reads TGTGCCAGCAGCTTAGGACTAAGCACCGGGGAGCTGTTTTTT.

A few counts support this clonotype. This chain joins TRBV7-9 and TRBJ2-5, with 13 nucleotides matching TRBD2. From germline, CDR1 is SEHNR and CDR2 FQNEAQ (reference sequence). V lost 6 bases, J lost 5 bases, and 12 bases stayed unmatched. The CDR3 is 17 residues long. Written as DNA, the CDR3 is TGTGCCAGCAGACCCTGGACTAGCGGGAGAGCAGAGGAGACCCAGTACTTC. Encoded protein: CASRPWTSGRAEETQYF.

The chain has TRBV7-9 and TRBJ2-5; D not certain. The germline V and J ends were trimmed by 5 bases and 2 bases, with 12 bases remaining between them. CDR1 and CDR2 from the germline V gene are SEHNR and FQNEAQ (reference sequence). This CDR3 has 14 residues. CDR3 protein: CASSPPDGQETQYF. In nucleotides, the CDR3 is TGTGCCAGCAGCCCACCGGACGGTCAAGAGACCCAGTACTTC.

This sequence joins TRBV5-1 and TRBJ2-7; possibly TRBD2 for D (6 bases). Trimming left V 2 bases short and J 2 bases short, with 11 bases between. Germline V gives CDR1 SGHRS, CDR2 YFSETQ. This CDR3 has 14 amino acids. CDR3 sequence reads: CASSFRSGPYEQYF. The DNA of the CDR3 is TGCGCCAGCAGCTTCAGGAGCGGGCCCTACGAGCAGTACTTC.

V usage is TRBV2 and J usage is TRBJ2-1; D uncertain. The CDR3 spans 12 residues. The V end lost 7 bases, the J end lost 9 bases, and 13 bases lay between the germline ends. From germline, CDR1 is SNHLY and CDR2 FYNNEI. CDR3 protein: CASKGNLGEQFF. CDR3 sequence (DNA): TGTGCCAGCAAGGGTAATTTAGGTGAGCAGTTCTTC.

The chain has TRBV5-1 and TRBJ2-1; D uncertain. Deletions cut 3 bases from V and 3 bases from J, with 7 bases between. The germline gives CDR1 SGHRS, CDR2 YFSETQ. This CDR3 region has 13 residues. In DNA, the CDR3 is TGCGCCAGCAGCTCCTCGGACTACAATGAGCAGTTCTTC. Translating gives CASSSSDYNEQFF. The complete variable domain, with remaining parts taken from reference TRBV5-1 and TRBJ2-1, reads KAGVTQTPRYLIKTRGQQVTLSCSPISGHRSVSWYQQTPGQGLQFLFEYFSETQRNKGNFPGRFSGRQFSNSRSEMNVSTLELGDSALYLCASSSSDYNEQFFGPGTRLTVL.

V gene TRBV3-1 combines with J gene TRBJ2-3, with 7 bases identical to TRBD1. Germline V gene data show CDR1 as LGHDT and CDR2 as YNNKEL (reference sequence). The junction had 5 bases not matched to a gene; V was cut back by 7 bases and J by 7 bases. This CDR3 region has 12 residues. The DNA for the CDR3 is TGTGCCAGCACCTCACAGGGGAATACGCAGTATTTT. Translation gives CASTSQGNTQYF.

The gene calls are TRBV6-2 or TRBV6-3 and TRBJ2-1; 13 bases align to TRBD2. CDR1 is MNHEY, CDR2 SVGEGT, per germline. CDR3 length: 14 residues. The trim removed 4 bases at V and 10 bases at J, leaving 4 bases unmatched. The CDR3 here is CASSFGLAGAEQFF. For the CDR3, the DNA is TGTGCCAGCAGTTTCGGACTAGCGGGAGCGGAGCAGTTCTTC.

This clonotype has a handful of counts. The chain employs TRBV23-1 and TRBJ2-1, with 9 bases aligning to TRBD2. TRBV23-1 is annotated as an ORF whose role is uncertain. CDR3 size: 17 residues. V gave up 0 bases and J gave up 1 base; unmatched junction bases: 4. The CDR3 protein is CASSQSPLAGSYNEQFF. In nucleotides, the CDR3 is TGCGCCAGCAGTCAATCCCCCCTAGCGGGATCCTACAATGAGCAGTTCTTC.

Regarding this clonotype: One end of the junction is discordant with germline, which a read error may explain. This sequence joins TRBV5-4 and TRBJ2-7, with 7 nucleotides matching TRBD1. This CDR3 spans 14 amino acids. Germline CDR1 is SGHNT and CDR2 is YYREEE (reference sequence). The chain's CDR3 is CASSTDRIPYEPYF. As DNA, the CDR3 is TGTGCCAGCAGCACGGACAGGATCCCCTACGAGCCGTACTTC.

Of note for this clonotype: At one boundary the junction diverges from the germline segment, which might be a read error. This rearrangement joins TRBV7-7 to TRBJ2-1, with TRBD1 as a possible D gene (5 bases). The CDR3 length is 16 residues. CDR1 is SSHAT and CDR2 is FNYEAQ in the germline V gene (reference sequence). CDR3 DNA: TGTGCTAGCAGCTTAGGGGTTTGGAGTTCCTACAATGAGCAGTTCTTC. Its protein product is CASSLGVWSSYNEQFF. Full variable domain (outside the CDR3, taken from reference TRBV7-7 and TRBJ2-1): GAGVSQSPRYKVTKRGQDVTLRCDPISSHATLYWYQQALGQGPEFLTYFNYEAQPDKSGLPSDRFSAERPEGSISTLTIQRTEQRDSAMYRCASSLGVWSSYNEQFFGPGTRLTVL.

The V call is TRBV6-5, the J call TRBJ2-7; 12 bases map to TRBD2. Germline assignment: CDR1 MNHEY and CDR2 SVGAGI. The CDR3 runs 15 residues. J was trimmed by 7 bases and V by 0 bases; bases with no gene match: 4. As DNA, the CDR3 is TGTGCCAGCAGTTACTCGACTAGCGGGAGCAGAGAGCAGTACTTC. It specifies CASSYSTSGSREQYF.

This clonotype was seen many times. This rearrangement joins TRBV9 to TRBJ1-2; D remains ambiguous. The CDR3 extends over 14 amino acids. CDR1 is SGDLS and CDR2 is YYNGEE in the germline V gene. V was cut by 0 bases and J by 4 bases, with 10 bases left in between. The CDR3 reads CASSVATEAYGYTF. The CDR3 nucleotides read TGTGCCAGCAGCGTAGCGACCGAGGCCTATGGCTACACCTTC.

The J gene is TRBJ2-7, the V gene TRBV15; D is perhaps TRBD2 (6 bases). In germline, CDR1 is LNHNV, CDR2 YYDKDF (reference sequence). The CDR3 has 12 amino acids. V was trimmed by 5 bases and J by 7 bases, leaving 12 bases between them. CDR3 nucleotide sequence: TGTGCCACCAGCCCCCTGGGGGGAGAGCAGTACTTC. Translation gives CATSPLGGEQYF.

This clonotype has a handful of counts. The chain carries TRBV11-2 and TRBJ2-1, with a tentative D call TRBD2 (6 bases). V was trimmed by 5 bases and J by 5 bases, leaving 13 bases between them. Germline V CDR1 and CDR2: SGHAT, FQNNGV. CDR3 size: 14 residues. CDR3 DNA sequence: TGTGCCAGCAGCCCCCATTCTAGCGACAATGAGCAGTTCTTC. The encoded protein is CASSPHSSDNEQFF.